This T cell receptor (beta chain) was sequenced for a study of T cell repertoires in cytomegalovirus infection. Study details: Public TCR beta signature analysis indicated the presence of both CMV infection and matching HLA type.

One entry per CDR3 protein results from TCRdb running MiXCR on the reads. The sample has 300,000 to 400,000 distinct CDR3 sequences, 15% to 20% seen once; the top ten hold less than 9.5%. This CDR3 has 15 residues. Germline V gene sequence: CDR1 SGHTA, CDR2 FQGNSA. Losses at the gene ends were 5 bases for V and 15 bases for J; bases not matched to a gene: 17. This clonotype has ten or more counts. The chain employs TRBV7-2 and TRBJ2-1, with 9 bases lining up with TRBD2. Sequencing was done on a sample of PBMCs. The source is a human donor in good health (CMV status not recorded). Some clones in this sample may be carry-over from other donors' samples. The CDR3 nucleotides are TGTGCCAGCAGCGGTAGCGGGGGAGGGGGCATACGGGCGTTCTTC. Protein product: CASSGSGGGGIRAFF.